The present TCR beta chain was sequenced within a study of T-cell reconstitution after alpha-beta-depleted transplantation in children. Study outcomes and limitations: From newly produced T cells came most of the T-cell counts and diversity one year after transplant. Day-60 TCRbeta diversity that was high in some patients was derived from surviving recipient T cells and thymic progenitors. At around two months after transplant, the alpha-beta T cells were reportedly derived from several hundred expanded clones that came from non-depleted graft cells.

At least ten counts were recorded for this clonotype. Its antigen is not known. V dropped 7 bases and J dropped 5 bases, with 12 bases sitting between them. The CDR3 has 12 amino acids. CDR1 DFQATT and CDR2 SNEGSKA come from the germline V gene (reference sequence). The library targeted TCRbeta and was prepared with unique molecular identifiers. TCRdb independently ran MiXCR on the PCR reads; one entry per CDR3 protein. The profile shows about 110,000 distinct CDR3 sequences, around 10% of them singletons. The source is a boy younger than 10 with acute lymphoblastic leukemia, due to receive a stem cell transplant. The sample here was PBMCs, taken before TCRalphabeta/CD19-depleted stem cell transplant. This chain uses TRBV20-1 with TRBJ2-1, with D possibly matching TRBD2 (5 bases). The CDR3 nucleotides read TGCAGTGAGGAGGCCCTAGACAATGAGCAGTTCTTC. Translated: CSEEALDNEQFF.